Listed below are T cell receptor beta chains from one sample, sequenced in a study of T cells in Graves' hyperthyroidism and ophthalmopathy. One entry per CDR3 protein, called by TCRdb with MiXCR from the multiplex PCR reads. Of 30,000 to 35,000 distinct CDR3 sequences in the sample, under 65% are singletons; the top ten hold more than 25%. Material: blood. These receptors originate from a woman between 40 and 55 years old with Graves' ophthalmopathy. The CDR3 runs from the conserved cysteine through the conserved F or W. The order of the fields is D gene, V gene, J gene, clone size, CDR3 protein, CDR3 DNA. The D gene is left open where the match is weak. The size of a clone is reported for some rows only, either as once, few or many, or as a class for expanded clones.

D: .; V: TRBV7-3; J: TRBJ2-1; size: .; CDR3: CASSLGSGVVSF; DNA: TGTGCCAGCAGCCTCGGATCAGGGGTAGTGTCCTTC
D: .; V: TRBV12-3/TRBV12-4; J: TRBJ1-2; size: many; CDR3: CASSVTPRYGYTF; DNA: TGTGCCAGCAGTGTCACCCCCCGGTATGGCTACACCTTC
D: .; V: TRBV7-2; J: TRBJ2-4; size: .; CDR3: CASSLPGFDKNIQYF; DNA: TGTGCCAGCAGCTTACCAGGCTTCGACAAAAACATTCAGTACTTC
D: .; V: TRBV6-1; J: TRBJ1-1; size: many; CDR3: CASSVLSAGSEAFF; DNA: TGTGCCAGCAGTGTACTATCCGCCGGCTCTGAAGCTTTCTTT
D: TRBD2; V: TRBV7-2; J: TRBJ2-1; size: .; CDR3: CASSLHREGEQFF; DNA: TGTGCCAGCAGCCTCCACCGGGAGGGTGAGCAGTTCTTC
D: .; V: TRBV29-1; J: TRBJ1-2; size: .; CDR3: CSVSHPGRGYTF; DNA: TGCAGCGTTTCACATCCCGGGCGAGGCTACACCTTC
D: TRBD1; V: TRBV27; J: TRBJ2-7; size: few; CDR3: CASSQRQGISYEQYF; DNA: TGTGCCAGCAGTCAGCGACAGGGGATATCCTACGAGCAGTACTTC
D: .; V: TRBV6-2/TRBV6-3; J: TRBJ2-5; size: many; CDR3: CASSYQGTPGETQYF; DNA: TGTGCCAGCAGTTACCAAGGGACGCCGGGTGAGACCCAGTACTTC
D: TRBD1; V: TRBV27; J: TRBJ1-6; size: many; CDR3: CASSLGGGFHNSPLHF; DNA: TGTGCCAGCAGTTTAGGAGGGGGCTTCCATAATTCACCCCTCCACTTT
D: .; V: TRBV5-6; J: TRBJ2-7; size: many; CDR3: CASSLENEQYF; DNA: TGTGCCAGCAGCTTGGAAAACGAGCAGTACTTC
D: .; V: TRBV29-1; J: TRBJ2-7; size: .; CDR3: CSVGTVEQYF; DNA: TGCAGCGTTGGGACAGTCGAGCAGTACTTC
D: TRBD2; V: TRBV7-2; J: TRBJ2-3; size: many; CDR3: CASSMGLVTDTQYF; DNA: TGTGCCAGCAGCATGGGACTAGTCACAGATACGCAGTATTTT
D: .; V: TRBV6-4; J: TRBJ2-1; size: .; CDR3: CASSYQDTQFF; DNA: TGTGCCAGCAGTTACCAAGATACGCAGTTCTTC
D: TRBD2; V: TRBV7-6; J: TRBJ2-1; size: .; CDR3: CASSLRLAGGNNEQFF; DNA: TGTGCCAGCAGCTTAAGACTAGCGGGAGGCAACAATGAGCAGTTCTTC
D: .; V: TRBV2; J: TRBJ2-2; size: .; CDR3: CASSVEFGAAGELFF; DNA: TGTGCCAGCAGTGTTGAGTTCGGGGCGGCCGGGGAGCTGTTTTTT
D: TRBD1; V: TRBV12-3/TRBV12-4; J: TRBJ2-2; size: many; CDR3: CASNPGQGANTGELFF; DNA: TGTGCCAGCAATCCCGGACAGGGCGCGAACACCGGGGAGCTGTTTTTT
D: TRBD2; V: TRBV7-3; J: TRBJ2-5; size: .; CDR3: CASSAAGLAGETQYF; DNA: TGTGCCAGCAGCGCCGCGGGACTAGCGGGGGAGACCCAGTACTTC
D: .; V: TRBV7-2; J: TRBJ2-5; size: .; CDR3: CASSQGLGTPRETQYF; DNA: TGTGCCAGCAGCCAAGGCCTAGGGACACCCAGGGAGACCCAGTACTTC
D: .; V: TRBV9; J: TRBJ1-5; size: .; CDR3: CASSGAGMFQPQHF; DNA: TGTGCCAGCAGCGGGGCCGGGATGTTTCAGCCCCAGCATTTT
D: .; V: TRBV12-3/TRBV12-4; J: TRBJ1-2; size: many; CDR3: CASSLGTSHGYTF; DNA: TGTGCCAGCAGCCTCGGGACATCCCATGGCTACACCTTC
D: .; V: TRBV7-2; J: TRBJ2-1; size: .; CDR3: CASSQRVLNEQFF; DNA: TGCGCCAGCAGCCAAAGGGTCCTCAATGAGCAGTTCTTC
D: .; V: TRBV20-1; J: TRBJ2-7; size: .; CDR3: CSVVTYEQYF; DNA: TGCAGTGTCGTTACCTACGAGCAGTACTTC
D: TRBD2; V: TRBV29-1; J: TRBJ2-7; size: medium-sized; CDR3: CSVEGYLAENYEQYF; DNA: TGCAGCGTTGAAGGGTATCTAGCGGAGAACTACGAGCAGTACTTC
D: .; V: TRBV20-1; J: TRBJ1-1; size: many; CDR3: CSAPWGGVATEAFF; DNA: TGCAGTGCTCCCTGGGGGGGGGTTGCCACTGAAGCTTTCTTT
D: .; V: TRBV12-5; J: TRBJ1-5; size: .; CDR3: CASGRDNNQPQHF; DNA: TGTGCTAGTGGCAGGGATAACAATCAGCCCCAGCATTTT
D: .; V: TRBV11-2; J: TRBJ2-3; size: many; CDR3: CASSLRVQGRTDTQYF; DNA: TGTGCCAGCAGCTTAAGGGTACAGGGTAGGACAGATACGCAGTATTTT
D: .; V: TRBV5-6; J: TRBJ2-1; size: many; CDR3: CASSSDYYNEQFF; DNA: TGTGCCAGCAGTTCCGATTACTACAATGAGCAGTTCTTC
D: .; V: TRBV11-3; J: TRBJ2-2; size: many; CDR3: CAISFMSANTGELFF; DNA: TGTGCCATCAGCTTCATGAGTGCGAACACCGGGGAGCTGTTTTTT
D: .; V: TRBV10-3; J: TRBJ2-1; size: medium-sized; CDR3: CAITQGLLVFF; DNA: TGTGCCATCACTCAAGGCCTCTTGGTGTTCTTC
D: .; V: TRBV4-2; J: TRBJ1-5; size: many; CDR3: CASSQESPTTAGNQPQHF; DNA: TGTGCCAGCAGCCAAGAATCGCCCACCACGGCCGGCAATCAGCCCCAGCATTTT